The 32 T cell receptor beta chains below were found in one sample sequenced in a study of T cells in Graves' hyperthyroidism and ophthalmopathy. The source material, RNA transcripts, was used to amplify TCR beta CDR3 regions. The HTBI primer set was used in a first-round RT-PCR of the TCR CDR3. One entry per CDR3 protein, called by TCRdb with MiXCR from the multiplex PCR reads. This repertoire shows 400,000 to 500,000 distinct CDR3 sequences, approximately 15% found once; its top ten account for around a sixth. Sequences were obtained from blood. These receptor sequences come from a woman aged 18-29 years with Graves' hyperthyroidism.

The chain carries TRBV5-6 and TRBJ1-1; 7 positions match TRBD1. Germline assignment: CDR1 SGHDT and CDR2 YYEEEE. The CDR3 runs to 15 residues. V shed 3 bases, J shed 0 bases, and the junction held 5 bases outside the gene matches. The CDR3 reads CASSSLDRVNTEAFF. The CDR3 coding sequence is TGTGCCAGCAGCTCACTAGACAGGGTGAACACTGAAGCTTTCTTT. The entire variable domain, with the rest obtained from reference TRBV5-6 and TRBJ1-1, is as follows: DAGVTQSPTHLIKTRGQQVTLRCSPKSGHDTVSWYQQALGQGPQFIFQYYEEEERQRGNFPDRFSGHQFPNYSSELNVNALLLGDSALYLCASSSLDRVNTEAFFGQGTRLTVV.

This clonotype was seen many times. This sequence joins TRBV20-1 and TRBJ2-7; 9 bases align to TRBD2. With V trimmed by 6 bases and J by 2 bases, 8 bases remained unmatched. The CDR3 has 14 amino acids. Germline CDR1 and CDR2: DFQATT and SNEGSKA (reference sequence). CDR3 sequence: CSATGLAKTYEQYF. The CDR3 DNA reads TGCAGTGCCACCGGACTAGCGAAGACCTACGAGCAGTACTTC.

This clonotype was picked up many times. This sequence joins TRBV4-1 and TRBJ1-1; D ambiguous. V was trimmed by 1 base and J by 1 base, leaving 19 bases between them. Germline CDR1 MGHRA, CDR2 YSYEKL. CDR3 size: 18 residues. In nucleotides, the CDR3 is TGCGCCAGCAGCCAAGGCAAACCCAAGGGATTGGGGAACACTGAAGCTTTCTTT. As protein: CASSQGKPKGLGNTEAFF.

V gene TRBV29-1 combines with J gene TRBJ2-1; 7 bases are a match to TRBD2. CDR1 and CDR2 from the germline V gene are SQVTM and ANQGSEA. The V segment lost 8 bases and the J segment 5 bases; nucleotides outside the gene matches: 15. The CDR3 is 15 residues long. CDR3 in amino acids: CSLVGLAEANNEQFF. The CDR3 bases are TGCAGCTTAGTTGGGCTAGCGGAGGCAAACAATGAGCAGTTCTTC.

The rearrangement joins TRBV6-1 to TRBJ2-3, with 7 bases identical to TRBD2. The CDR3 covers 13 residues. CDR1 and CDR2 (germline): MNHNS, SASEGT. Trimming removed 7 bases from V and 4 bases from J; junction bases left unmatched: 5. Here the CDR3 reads CASIARGADTQYF. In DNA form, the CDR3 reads TGTGCCAGCATCGCACGGGGGGCAGATACGCAGTATTTT.

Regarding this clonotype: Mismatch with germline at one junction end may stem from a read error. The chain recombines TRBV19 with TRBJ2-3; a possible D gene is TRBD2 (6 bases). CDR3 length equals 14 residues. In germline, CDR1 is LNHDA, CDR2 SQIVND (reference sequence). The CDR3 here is CATSFGRRGDTQYF. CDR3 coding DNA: TGTGCCACTAGTTTCGGCAGGAGGGGAGATACGCAGTATTTT.

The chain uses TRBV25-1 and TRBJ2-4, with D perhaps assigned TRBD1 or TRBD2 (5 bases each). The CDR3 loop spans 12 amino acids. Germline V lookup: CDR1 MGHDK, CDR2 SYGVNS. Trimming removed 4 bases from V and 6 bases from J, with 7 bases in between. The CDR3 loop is CASSAGGNIQYF. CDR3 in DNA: TGTGCCAGCAGTGCTGGGGGAAACATTCAGTACTTC.

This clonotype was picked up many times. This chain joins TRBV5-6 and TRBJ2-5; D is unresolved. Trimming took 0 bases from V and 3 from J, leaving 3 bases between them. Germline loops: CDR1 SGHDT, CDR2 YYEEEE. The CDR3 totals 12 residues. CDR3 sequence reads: CASSLGEETQYF. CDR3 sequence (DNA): TGTGCCAGCAGCTTGGGGGAAGAGACCCAGTACTTC.

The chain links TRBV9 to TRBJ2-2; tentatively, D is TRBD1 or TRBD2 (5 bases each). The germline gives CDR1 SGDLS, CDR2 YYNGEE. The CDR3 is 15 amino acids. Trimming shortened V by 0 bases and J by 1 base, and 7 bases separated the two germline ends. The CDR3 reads CASSVGGENTGELFF. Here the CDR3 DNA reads TGTGCCAGCAGCGTAGGAGGGGAGAACACCGGGGAGCTGTTTTTT.

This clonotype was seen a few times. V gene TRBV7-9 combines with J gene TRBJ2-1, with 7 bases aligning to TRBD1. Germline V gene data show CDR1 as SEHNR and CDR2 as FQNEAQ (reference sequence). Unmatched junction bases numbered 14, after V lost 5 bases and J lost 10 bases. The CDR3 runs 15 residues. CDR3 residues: CASSPPGQIFNEQFF. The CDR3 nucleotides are TGTGCCAGCAGCCCTCCGGGACAGATTTTTAACGAGCAGTTCTTC.

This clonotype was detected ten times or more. The CDR3 coding sequence is TGTGCCAGTAGACCTCCGGACAGGGGGCGGACGGAGCCCCAGCATTTT. Its translation is CASRPPDRGRTEPQHF. The chain combines TRBV19 with TRBJ1-5, with TRBD1 matching 11 bases. The length of the CDR3 is 16 residues. After removal of 6 bases from V and 8 bases from J, the junction contained 12 bases not matched to a gene. The germline V gene encodes CDR1 LNHDA and CDR2 SQIVND (reference sequence).

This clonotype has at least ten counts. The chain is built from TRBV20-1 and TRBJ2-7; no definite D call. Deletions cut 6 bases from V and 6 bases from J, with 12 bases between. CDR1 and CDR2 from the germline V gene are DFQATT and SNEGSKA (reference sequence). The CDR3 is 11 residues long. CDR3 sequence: CSAAKSIEQYF. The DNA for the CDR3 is TGCAGTGCAGCCAAGTCGATCGAGCAGTACTTC.

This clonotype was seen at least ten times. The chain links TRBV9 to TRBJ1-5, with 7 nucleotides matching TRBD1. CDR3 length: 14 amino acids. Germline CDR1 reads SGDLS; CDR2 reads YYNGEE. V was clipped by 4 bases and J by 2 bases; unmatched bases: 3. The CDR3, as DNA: TGTGCCAGCAGCACCGGACAGGGCAATCAGCCCCAGCATTTT. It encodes CASSTGQGNQPQHF.

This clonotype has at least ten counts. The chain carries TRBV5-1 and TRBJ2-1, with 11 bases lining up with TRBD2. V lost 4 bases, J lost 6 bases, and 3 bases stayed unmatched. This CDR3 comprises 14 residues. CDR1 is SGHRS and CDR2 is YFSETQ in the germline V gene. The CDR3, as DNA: TGCGCCAGCAGCCTTACTAGCGGGAGCAATGAGCAGTTCTTC. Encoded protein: CASSLTSGSNEQFF.

CDR3 DNA sequence: TGTGCCTGGAGTCCCGGGACCAGAGGCACAGATACGCAGTATTTT. This codes for CAWSPGTRGTDTQYF. The rearrangement uses TRBV30 and TRBJ2-3, with D perhaps matching TRBD1 or TRBD2 (5 bases each). Trimming removed 2 bases from V and 1 base from J, with 13 bases in between. Per germline, CDR1 GTSNPN and CDR2 SVGIG (reference sequence). The CDR3 runs 15 residues.

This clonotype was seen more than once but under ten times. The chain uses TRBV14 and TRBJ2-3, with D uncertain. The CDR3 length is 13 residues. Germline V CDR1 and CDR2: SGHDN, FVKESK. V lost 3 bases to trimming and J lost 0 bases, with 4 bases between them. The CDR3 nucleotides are TGTGCCAGCAGCCACCTTAGCACAGATACGCAGTATTTT. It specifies CASSHLSTDTQYF.

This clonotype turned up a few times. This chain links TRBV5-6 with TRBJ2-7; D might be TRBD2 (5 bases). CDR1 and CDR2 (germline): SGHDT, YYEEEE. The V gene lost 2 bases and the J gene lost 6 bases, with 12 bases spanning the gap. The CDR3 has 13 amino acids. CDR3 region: CASSLASGSEQYV. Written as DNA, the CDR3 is TGTGCCAGCAGCTTAGCTTCGGGGAGCGAGCAGTACGTC.

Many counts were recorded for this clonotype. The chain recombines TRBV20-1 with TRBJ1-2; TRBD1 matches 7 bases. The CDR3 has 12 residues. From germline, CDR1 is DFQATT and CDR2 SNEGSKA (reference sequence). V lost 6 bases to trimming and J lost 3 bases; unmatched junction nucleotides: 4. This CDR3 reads CSADREDYGYTF. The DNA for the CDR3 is TGCAGTGCAGACAGGGAAGACTATGGCTACACCTTC.

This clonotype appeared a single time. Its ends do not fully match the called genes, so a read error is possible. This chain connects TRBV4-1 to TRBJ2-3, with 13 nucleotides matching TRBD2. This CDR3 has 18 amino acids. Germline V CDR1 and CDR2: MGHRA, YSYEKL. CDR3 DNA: TGCACCAGCAGCCAAGGACTAGCGGGAGTCGTCAGCACAGATACGCAGTATTTT. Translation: CTSSQGLAGVVSTDTQYF.

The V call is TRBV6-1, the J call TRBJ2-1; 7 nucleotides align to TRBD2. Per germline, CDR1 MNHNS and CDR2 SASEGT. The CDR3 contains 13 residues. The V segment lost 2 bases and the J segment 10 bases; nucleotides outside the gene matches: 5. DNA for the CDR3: TGTGCCAGCAGTGAATCGGGGGGACGGGAGCAGTTCTTC. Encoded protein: CASSESGGREQFF.

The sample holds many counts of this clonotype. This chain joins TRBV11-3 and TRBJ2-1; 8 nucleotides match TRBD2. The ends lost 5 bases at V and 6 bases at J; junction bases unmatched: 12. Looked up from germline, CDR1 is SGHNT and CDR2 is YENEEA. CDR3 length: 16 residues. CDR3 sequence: CASSPPGGLLANEQFF. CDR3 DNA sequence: TGTGCCAGCAGCCCGCCGGGGGGGCTGTTAGCCAATGAGCAGTTCTTC.

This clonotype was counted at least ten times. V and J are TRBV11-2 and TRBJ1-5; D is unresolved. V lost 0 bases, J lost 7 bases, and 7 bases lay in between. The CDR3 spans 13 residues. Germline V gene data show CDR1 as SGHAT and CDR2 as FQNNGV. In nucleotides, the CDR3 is TGTGCCAGCAGCTTAGATCGTTTACAGCCCCAGCATTTT. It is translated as CASSLDRLQPQHF.

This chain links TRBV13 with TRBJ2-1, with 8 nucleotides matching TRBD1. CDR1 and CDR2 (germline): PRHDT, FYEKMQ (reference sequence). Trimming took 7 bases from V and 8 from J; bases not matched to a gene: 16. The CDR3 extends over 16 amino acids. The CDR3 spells CASMGARQGRTHEQFF. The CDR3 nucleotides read TGTGCCAGCATGGGAGCACGACAGGGGAGGACCCATGAGCAGTTCTTC.

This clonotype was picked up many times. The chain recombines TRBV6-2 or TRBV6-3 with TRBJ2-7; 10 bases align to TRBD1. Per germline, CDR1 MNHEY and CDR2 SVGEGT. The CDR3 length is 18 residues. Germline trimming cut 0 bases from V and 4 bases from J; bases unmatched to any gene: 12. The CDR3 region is CASSYSTKDRGMLYEQYV. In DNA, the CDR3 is TGTGCCAGCAGTTACTCTACTAAGGACAGGGGGATGTTGTACGAGCAGTACGTC.

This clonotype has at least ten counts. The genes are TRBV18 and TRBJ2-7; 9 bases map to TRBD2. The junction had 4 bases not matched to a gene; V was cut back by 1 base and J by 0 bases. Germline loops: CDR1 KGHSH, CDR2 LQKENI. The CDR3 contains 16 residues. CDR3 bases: TGTGCCAGCTCACCACGGACTAGCGCAAGCTCCTACGAGCAGTACGTC. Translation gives CASSPRTSASSYEQYV.

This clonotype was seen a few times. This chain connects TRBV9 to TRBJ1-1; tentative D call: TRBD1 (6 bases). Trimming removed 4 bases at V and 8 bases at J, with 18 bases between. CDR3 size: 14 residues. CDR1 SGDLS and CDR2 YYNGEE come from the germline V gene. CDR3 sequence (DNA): TGTGCCAGCAGCCCCGGGGGGGCCTCTATGGAAGCTTTCTTT. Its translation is CASSPGGASMEAFF. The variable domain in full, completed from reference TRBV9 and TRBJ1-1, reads DSGVTQTPKHLITATGQRVTLRCSPRSGDLSVYWYQQSLDQGLQFLIQYYNGEERAKGNILERFSAQQFPDLHSELNLSSLELGDSALYFCASSPGGASMEAFFGQGTRLTVV.

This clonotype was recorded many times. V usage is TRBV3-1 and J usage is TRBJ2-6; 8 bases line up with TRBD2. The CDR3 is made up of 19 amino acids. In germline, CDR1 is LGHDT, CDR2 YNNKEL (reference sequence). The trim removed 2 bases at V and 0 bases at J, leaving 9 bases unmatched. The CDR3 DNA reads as TGTGCCAGCAGCCAAAGGGCGGGGGGCCAAGGCTCTGGGGCCAACGTCCTGACTTTC. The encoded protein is CASSQRAGGQGSGANVLTF.

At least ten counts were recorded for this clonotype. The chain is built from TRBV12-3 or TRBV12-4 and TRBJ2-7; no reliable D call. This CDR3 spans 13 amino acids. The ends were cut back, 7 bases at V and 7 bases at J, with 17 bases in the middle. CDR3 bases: TGTGCCAGCATGTCGACATTGCGTCGGGAGCAGTACTTC. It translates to CASMSTLRREQYF.

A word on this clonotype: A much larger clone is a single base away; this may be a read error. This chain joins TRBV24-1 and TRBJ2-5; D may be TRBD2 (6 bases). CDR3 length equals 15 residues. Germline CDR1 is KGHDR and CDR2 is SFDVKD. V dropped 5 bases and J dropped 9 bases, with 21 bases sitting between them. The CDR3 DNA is TGTGCCACCAGTGCATCTAGTTTTATCGGGGAGGCCCAGTACTTC. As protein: CATSASSFIGEAQYF.

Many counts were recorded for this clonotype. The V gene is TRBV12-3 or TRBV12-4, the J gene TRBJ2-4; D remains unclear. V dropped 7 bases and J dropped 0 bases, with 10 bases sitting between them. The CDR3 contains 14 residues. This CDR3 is CASTIRLAKNIQYF. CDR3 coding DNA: TGTGCCAGCACCATACGCCTAGCCAAAAACATTCAGTACTTC.

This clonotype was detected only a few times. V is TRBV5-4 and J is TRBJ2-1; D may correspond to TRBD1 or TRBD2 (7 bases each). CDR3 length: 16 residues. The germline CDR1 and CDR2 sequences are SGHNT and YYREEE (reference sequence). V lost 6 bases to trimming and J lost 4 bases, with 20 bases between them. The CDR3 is CASTGGQGGNYNEQFF. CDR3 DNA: TGTGCCAGCACCGGGGGGCAGGGGGGTAATTACAATGAGCAGTTCTTC.

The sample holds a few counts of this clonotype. CDR3 DNA sequence: TGTGCCAGCAGCGTAACCAGCGGGAGAGCCAATGAGCAGTTCTTC. This encodes CASSVTSGRANEQFF. The J gene is TRBJ2-1, the V gene TRBV9; 8 bases are a match to TRBD2. V lost 1 base and J lost 6; bases outside the gene matches: 6. CDR3 length: 15 amino acids. The germline V gene has CDR1 SGDLS and CDR2 YYNGEE.